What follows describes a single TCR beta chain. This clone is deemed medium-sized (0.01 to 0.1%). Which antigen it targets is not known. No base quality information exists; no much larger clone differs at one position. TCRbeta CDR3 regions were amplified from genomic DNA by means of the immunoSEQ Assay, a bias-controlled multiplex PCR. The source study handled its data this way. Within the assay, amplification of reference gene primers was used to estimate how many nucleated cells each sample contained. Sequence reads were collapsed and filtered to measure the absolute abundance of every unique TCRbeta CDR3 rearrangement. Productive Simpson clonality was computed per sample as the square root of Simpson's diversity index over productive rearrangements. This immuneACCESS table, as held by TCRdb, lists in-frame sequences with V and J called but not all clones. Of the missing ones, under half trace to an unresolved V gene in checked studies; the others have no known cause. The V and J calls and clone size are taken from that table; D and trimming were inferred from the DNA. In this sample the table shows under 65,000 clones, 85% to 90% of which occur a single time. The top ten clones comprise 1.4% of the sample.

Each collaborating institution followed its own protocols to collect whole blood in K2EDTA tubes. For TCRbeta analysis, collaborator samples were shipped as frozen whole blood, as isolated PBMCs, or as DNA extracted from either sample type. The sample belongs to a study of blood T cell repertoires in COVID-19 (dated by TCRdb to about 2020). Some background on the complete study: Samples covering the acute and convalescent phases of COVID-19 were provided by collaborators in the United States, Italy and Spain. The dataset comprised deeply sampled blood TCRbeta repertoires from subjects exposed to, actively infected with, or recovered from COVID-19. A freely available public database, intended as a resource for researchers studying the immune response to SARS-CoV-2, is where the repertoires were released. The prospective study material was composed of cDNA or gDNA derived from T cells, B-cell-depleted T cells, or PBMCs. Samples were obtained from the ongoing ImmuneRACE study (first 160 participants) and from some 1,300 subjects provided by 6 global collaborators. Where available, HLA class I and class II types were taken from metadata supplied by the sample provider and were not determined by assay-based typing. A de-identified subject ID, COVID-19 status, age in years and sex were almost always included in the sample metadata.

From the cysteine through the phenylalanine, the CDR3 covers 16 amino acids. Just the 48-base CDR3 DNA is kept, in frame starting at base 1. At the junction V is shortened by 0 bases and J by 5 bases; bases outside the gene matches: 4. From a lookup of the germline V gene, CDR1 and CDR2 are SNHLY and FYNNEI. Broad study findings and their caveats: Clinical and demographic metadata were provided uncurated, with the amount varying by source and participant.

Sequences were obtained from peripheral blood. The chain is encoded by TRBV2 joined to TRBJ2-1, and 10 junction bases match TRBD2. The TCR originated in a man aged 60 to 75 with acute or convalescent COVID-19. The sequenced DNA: TGTGCCAGCAGTGAAGCGCTTAGCGGGAGGAACAATGAGCAGTTCTTC. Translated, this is CASSEALSGRNNEQFF. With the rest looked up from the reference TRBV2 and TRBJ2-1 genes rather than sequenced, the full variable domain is EPEVTQTPSHQVTQMGQEVILRCVPISNHLYFYWYRQILGQKVEFLVSFYNNEISEKSEIFDDQFSVERPDGSNFTLKIRSTKLEDSAMYFCASSEALSGRNNEQFFGPGTRLTVL.